The 21 T cell receptor beta chains below were found in one sample sequenced in a study of T cells expressing NK-cell markers. TCRdb reprocessed the 5' RACE reads, with one entry per CDR3 protein and no DNA. The table lists about 460,000 distinct CDR3 sequences. The sequencing input was blood T cells: a sorted CD56 or NKG2C T cell subset, CD4+ or CD8+ T cells, or bulk PBMC T cells (not recorded which). Every receptor here comes from a woman aged 45-65 years in good health.

The chain recombines TRBV5-1 with TRBJ1-1; TCRdb's assignment of TRBD1 cannot be checked, as there is no DNA. This CDR3 has 13 residues. Germline assignment: CDR1 SGHRS and CDR2 YFSETQ. The CDR3 loop is CATKTGLNTEAFF.

The chain employs TRBV11-2 and TRBJ2-1; as DNA is missing, the TRBD2 call by TCRdb cannot be tested. The V gene's germline CDR1 is SGHAT and CDR2 FQNNGV. CDR3 length equals 16 residues. The CDR3 protein is CASSVLLAGFGNEQFF.

The chain has TRBV12-3 or TRBV12-4 and TRBJ2-1; with no DNA, the TCRdb D assignment of TRBD2 cannot be verified. CDR3 size: 15 residues. CDR3: CASSLLAGAYNEQFF.

The chain is built from TRBV7-2 and TRBJ1-1. CDR3 length equals 16 residues. Germline V lookup: CDR1 SGHTA, CDR2 FQGNSA. The CDR3: CASKLTGAGMNTEAFF.

CDR3 protein: CASSLRWRAASYNEQFF. The chain recombines TRBV5-6 with TRBJ2-1; TCRdb lists TRBD2, though no DNA is available to test this call. The CDR3 loop spans 17 amino acids. Germline V gene lookup returns CDR1 SGHDT and CDR2 YYEEEE.

This rearrangement joins TRBV29-1 to TRBJ2-2; the D call from TCRdb, TRBD1, cannot be confirmed without DNA. Germline V gene lookup returns CDR1 SQVTM and CDR2 ANQGSEA. The CDR3 extends over 15 amino acids. CDR3 sequence: CSVRGAKGSGGELFF.

The CDR3 spells CASSYGGLTSGANVLTF. The chain is built from TRBV6-5 and TRBJ2-6; TCRdb indicates TRBD1, and absent DNA this call remains unverified. Germline CDR1 is MNHEY and CDR2 is SVGAGI. CDR3 length equals 17 residues.

V and J are TRBV9 and TRBJ2-7; TCRdb's D call, TRBD1, is unchecked because there is no DNA. This CDR3 contains 15 residues. CDR1 and CDR2 (germline): SGDLS, YYNGEE. The CDR3 loop is CASSPRGQGGYEQYF. Variable domain in full (rest from reference TRBV9 and TRBJ2-7): DSGVTQTPKHLITATGQRVTLRCSPRSGDLSVYWYQQSLDQGLQFLIQYYNGEERAKGNILERFSAQQFPDLHSELNLSSLELGDSALYFCASSPRGQGGYEQYFGPGTRLTVT.

The chain employs TRBV30 and TRBJ2-3; TCRdb reports TRBD2, a call that lacks DNA to check it against. CDR1 and CDR2 from the germline V gene are GTSNPN and SVGIG (reference sequence). CDR3 length equals 13 residues. CDR3 region: CAREGEGPDTQYF. The complete variable domain, with remaining parts taken from reference TRBV30 and TRBJ2-3, reads SQTIHQWPATLVQPVGSPLSLECTVEGTSNPNLYWYRQAAGRGLQLLFYSVGIGQISSEVPQNLSASRPQDRQFILSSKKLLLSDSGFYLCAREGEGPDTQYFGPGTRLTVL.

The gene calls are TRBV6-6 and TRBJ2-7; absent DNA, TCRdb's TRBD2 call cannot be checked. Germline lookup yields CDR1 MNHNY and CDR2 SVGAGI (reference sequence). This CDR3 spans 14 amino acids. CDR3 sequence: CASSPDLAQYEQYF.

The chain links TRBV12-3 or TRBV12-4 to TRBJ2-1; the TRBD2 assignment by TCRdb is unverifiable without DNA. There are 11 residues in the CDR3. CDR3 protein: CASSTSVEQFF.

The rearrangement uses TRBV30 and TRBJ2-2; the D call from TCRdb, TRBD1, cannot be confirmed without DNA. In germline, CDR1 is GTSNPN, CDR2 SVGIG (reference sequence). CDR3 length equals 15 residues. The CDR3 spells CAWSVRTGLTGELFF.

V gene TRBV3-1 combines with J gene TRBJ2-1; TCRdb's D call, TRBD1, is unchecked because there is no DNA. The V gene's germline CDR1 is LGHDT and CDR2 YNNKEL (reference sequence). The CDR3 length is 16 residues. The CDR3 protein is CASSQVAGQGRNEQFF.

The chain employs TRBV28 and TRBJ2-5; the TRBD2 assignment by TCRdb is unverifiable without DNA. This CDR3 has 13 residues. Germline CDR1 reads MDHEN; CDR2 reads SYDVKM. CDR3 protein: CASRRASQETQYF.

The V and J genes are TRBV7-3 and TRBJ2-7; TCRdb designates TRBD1, a call that cannot be tested without DNA. CDR1 and CDR2 from the germline V gene are SGHTA and FQGTGA. CDR3 length: 14 amino acids. The CDR3 loop is CASSLGGHSYEQYF.

V usage is TRBV15 and J usage is TRBJ1-2; lacking DNA, the TRBD1 call made by TCRdb goes unchecked. CDR3 length: 15 residues. CDR1 and CDR2 from the germline V gene are LNHNV and YYDKDF (reference sequence). This CDR3 reads CATSRAGTGTYGYTF.

This chain joins TRBV6-1 and TRBJ1-5; the TCRdb D gene call, TRBD1, has no DNA to confirm it. This CDR3 spans 13 amino acids. Germline V lookup: CDR1 MNHNS, CDR2 SASEGT. CDR3 sequence: CAGRGGGNQPQHF.

The chain links TRBV20-1 to TRBJ2-5; TCRdb selects TRBD2, and the lack of DNA leaves this call unchecked. Germline CDR1 is DFQATT and CDR2 is SNEGSKA (reference sequence). This CDR3 has 14 residues. CDR3 loop: CSATAGVLQETQYF.

The chain has TRBV30 and TRBJ2-2; the D gene TCRdb calls, TRBD2, cannot be checked with no DNA. This CDR3 has 15 amino acids. The germline V gene has CDR1 GTSNPN and CDR2 SVGIG (reference sequence). The CDR3 loop is CAWSIAGAGTGELFF.

The rearrangement links TRBV12-3 or TRBV12-4 to TRBJ2-4. The CDR3 has 12 residues. The CDR3: CASSLAENIQYF.

The chain uses TRBV27 and TRBJ2-1; TCRdb gives TRBD1 as the D gene, but with no DNA this cannot be confirmed. Looked up from germline, CDR1 is MNHEY and CDR2 is SMNVEV (reference sequence). This CDR3 spans 13 amino acids. CDR3 region: CASSLRGADEQFF.